This T cell receptor beta chain is drawn from a study of early T cells in non-severe SARS-CoV-2 infection. Study-wide context: Bulk RNA taken from unsorted whole blood was sequenced, leaving chains unpaired. General study results and limits: VDJdb matching favored anti-spike CD8 responses, missing private and CD4 specificities.

This clonotype showed up many times. The antigen remains unidentified. The CDR3 is 13 residues long. V lost 5 bases, J lost 3 bases, and 10 bases lay in between. Germline V CDR1 and CDR2: DFQATT, SNEGSKA (reference sequence). Separate cDNA molecules each had unique molecular identifiers attached to them. TCRdb redid the calling of the 5' RACE reads with MiXCR, one entry per CDR3 protein. The sample has roughly 55,000 distinct CDR3 sequences, 15% seen once. Sequences were derived from whole blood, sampled at baseline. The receptor comes from an adult who was a healthcare worker with PCR-confirmed SARS-CoV-2 infection or an uninfected control (not recorded which). V is TRBV20-1 and J is TRBJ1-4, with D uncertain. This CDR3 is CSASGRANEKLFF. The CDR3, as DNA: TGCAGTGCTTCAGGTCGGGCTAATGAAAAACTGTTTTTT.